This TCR beta chain came from a study of regulatory T cells in long-lasting Graves disease. This clonotype has at least ten counts. The germline V gene has CDR1 MDHEN and CDR2 SYDVKM. The CDR3 runs 18 residues. Germline trimming cut 2 bases from V and 2 bases from J; bases unmatched to any gene: 12. The authors built TCR beta libraries using iRepertoire HTBI primers and Arm-PCR of CDR3 regions. A single record per CDR3 protein comes from TCRdb applying MiXCR to the multiplex PCR reads. This table has about 470,000 distinct CDR3 sequences, 15% to 20% appearing once. Time point defined: newly diagnosed GD, antithyroid drugs for less than 3 months. Following extraction of RNA from PBMCs, that RNA was used to make the TCR library. The sample was also reused in another study, on T cells in Graves' hyperthyroidism and ophthalmopathy. That paper adds: Carried out on the TCR CDR3, a first-round RT-PCR used the HTBI primer set.

Sequences were derived from peripheral blood mononuclear cells (PBMCs), sampled at new diagnosis, from a patient treated with antithyroid drugs. The chain uses TRBV28 and TRBJ1-5, with 7 bases identical to TRBD1. This clonotype originated in a man aged 40-50 years with Graves disease. The CDR3 DNA sequence: TGTGCCAGCAGTTTAAACCACAGGGGTGTTATTGGCAATCAGCCCCAGCATTTT. Residues: CASSLNHRGVIGNQPQHF. The entire variable domain, with the rest obtained from reference TRBV28 and TRBJ1-5, is as follows: DVKVTQSSRYLVKRTGEKVFLECVQDMDHENMFWYRQDPGLGLRLIYFSYDVKMKEKGDIPEGYSVSREKKERFSLILESASTNQTSMYLCASSLNHRGVIGNQPQHFGDGTRLSIL.